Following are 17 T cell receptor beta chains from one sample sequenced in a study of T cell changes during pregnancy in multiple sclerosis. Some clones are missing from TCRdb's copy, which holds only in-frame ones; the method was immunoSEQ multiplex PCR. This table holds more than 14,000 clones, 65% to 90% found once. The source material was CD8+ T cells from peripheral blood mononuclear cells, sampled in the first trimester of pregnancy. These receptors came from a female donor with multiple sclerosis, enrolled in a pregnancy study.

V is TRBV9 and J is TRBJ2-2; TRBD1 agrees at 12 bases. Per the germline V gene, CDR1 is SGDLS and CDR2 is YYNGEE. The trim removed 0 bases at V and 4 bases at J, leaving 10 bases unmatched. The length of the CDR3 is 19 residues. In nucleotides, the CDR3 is TGTGCCAGCAGCGTAGAGGGACAGGGGGCGCTTCTCAGCACCGGGGAGCTGTTTTTT. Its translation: CASSVEGQGALLSTGELFF.

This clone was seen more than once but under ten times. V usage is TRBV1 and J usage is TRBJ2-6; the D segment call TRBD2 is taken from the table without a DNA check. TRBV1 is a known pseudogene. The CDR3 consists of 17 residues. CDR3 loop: CTSSPSGAGTGANVLTF. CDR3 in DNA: TGCACCAGCAGCCCCAGCGGGGCAGGGACCGGGGCCAACGTCCTGACTTTC.

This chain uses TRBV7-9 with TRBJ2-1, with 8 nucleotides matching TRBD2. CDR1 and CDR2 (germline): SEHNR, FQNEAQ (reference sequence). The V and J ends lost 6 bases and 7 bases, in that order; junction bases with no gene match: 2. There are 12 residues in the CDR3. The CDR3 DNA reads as TGTGCCAGCAGTGGCGGGAGGAATGAGCAGTTCTTC. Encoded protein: CASSGGRNEQFF. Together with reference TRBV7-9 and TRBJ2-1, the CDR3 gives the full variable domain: DTGVSQNPRHKITKRGQNVTFRCDPISEHNRLYWYRQTLGQGPEFLTYFQNEAQLEKSRLLSDRFSAERPKGSFSTLEIQRTEQGDSAMYLCASSGGRNEQFFGPGTRLTVL.

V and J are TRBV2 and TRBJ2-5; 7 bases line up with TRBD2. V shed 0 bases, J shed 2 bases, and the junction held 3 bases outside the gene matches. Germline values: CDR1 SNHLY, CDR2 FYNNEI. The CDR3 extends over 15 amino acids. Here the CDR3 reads CASSEAGRVQETQYF. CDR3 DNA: TGTGCCAGCAGTGAAGCAGGGAGGGTGCAAGAGACCCAGTACTTC. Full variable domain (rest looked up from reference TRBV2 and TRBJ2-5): EPEVTQTPSHQVTQMGQEVILRCVPISNHLYFYWYRQILGQKVEFLVSFYNNEISEKSEIFDDQFSVERPDGSNFTLKIRSTKLEDSAMYFCASSEAGRVQETQYFGPGTRLLVL.

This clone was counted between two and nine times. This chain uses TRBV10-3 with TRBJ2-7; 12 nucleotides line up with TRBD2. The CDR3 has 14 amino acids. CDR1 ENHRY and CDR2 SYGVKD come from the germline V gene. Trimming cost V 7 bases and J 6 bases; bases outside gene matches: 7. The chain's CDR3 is CAITSKLAGGEQYF. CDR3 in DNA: TGTGCCATCACCTCTAAACTAGCGGGAGGCGAGCAGTACTTC.

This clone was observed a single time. This chain's CDR3 is CASSYSSGGSTGELFF. For the CDR3, the DNA is TGTGCCAGCAGTTACTCTAGCGGGGGCTCTACCGGGGAGCTGTTTTTT. The V call is TRBV6-6, the J call TRBJ2-2; 9 bases are shared with TRBD2. This CDR3 spans 16 amino acids. CDR1 and CDR2 (germline): MNHNY, SVGAGI (reference sequence). J lost 5 bases, V lost 0 bases, and 4 bases had no gene match.

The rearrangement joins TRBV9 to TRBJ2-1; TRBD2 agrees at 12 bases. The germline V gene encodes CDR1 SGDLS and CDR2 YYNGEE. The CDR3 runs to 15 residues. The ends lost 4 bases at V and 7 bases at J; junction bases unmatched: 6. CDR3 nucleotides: TGTGCCAGCAGCCTGAGACTAGCGGGGGAAAATGAGCAGTTCTTC. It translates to CASSLRLAGENEQFF. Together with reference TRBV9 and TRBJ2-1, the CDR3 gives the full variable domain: DSGVTQTPKHLITATGQRVTLRCSPRSGDLSVYWYQQSLDQGLQFLIQYYNGEERAKGNILERFSAQQFPDLHSELNLSSLELGDSALYFCASSLRLAGENEQFFGPGTRLTVL.

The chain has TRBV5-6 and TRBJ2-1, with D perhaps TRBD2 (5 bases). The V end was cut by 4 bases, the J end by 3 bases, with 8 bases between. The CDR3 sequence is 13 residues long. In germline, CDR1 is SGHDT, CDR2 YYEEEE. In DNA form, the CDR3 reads TGTGCCAGCAGCCCCGGACTCTACAATGAGCAGTTCTTC. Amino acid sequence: CASSPGLYNEQFF. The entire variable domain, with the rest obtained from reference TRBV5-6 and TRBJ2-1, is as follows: DAGVTQSPTHLIKTRGQQVTLRCSPKSGHDTVSWYQQALGQGPQFIFQYYEEEERQRGNFPDRFSGHQFPNYSSELNVNALLLGDSALYLCASSPGLYNEQFFGPGTRLTVL.

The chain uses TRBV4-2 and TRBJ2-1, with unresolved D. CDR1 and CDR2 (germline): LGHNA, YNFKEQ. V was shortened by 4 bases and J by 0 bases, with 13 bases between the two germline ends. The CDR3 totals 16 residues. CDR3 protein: CASSPRLASSYNEQFF. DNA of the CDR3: TGTGCCAGCAGCCCCCGACTGGCCAGCTCCTACAATGAGCAGTTCTTC.

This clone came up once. The CDR3 sequence: CASSLPTSGESTDTQYF. CDR3 bases: TGTGCCAGCAGCTTACCGACTAGCGGGGAGAGCACAGATACGCAGTATTTT. The chain uses TRBV13 and TRBJ2-3, with 11 bases fitting TRBD2. V was clipped by 2 bases and J by 0 bases; unmatched bases: 4. The V gene's germline CDR1 is PRHDT and CDR2 FYEKMQ (reference sequence). The CDR3 is 17 residues long.

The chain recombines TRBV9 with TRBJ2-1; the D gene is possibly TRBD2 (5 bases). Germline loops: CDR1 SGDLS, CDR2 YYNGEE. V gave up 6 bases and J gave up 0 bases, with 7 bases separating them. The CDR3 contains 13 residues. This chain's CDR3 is CASNSGSYNEQFF. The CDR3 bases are TGTGCCAGCAACAGCGGCTCCTACAATGAGCAGTTCTTC.

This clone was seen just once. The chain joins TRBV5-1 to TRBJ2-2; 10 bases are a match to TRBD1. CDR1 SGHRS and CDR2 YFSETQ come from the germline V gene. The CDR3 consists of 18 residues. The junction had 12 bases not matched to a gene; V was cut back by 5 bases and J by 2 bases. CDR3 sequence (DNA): TGCGCCAGCAGTTATAGGCGGGACAGGGGCGCTAACACCGGGGAGCTGTTTTTT. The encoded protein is CASSYRRDRGANTGELFF.

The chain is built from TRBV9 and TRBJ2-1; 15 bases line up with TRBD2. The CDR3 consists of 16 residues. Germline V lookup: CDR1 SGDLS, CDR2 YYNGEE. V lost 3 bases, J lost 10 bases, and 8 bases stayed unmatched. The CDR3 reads CASSGGLAGGLWEQFF. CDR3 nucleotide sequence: TGTGCCAGCAGCGGTGGACTAGCGGGGGGGCTGTGGGAGCAGTTCTTC.

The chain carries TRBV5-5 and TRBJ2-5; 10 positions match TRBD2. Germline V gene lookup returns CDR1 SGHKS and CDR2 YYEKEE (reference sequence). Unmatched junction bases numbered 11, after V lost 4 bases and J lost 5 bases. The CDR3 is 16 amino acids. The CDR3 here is CASSPHPASGSETQYF. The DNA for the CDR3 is TGTGCCAGCAGCCCCCACCCGGCTAGCGGGAGTGAGACCCAGTACTTC.

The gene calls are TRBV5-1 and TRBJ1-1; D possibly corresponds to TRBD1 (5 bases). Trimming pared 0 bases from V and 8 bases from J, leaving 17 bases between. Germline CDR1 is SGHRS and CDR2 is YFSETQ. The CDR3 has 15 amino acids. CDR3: CASSLAGQGGPEAFF. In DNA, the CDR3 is TGCGCCAGCAGCTTGGCCGGCCAGGGTGGCCCCGAAGCTTTCTTT. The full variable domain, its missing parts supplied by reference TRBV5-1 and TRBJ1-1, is KAGVTQTPRYLIKTRGQQVTLSCSPISGHRSVSWYQQTPGQGLQFLFEYFSETQRNKGNFPGRFSGRQFSNSRSEMNVSTLELGDSALYLCASSLAGQGGPEAFFGQGTRLTVV.

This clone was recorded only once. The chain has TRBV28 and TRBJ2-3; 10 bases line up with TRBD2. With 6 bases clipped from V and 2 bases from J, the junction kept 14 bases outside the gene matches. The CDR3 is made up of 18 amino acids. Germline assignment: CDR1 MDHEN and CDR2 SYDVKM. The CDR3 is CASSRLVLAGQFTDTQYF. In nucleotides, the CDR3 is TGTGCCAGCAGCCGCCTCGTACTAGCGGGACAGTTCACAGATACGCAGTATTTT.

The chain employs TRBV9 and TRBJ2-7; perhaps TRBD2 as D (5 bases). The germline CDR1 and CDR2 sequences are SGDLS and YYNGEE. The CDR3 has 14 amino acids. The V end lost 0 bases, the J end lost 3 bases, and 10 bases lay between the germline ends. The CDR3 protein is CASSVGASNYEQYF. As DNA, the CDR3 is TGTGCCAGCAGCGTAGGGGCTAGCAACTACGAGCAGTACTTC.